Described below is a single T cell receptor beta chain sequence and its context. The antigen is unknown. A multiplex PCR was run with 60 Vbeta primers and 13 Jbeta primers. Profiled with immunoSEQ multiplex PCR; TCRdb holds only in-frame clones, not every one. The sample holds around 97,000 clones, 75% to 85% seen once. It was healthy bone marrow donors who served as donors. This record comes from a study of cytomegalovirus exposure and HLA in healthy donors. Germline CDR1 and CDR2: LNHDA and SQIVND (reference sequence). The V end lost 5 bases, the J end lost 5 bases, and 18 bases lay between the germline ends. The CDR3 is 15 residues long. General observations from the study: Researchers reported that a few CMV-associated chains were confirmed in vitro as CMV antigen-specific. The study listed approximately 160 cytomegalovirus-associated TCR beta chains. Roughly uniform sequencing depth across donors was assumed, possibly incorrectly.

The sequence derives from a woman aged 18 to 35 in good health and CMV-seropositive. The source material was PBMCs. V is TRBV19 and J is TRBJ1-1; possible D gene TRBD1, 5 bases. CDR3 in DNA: TGTGCCAGTAGTGCCGTCGGGGGATTAGGGACTGAAGCTTTCTTT. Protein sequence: CASSAVGGLGTEAFF. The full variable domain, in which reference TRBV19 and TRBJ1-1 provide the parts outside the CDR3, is DGGITQSPKYLFRKEGQNVTLSCEQNLNHDAMYWYRQDPGQGLRLIYYSQIVNDFQKGDIAEGYSVSREKKESFPLTVTSAQKNPTAFYLCASSAVGGLGTEAFFGQGTRLTVV.